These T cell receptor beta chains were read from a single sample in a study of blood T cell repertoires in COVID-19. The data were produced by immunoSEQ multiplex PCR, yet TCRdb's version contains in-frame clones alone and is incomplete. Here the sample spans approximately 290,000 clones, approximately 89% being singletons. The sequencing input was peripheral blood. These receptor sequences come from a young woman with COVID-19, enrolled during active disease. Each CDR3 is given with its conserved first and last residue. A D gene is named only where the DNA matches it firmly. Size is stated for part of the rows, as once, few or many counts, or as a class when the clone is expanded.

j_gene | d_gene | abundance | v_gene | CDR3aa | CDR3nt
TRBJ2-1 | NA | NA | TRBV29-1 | CSVGAAGKQFF | TGCAGCGTTGGGGCCGCGGGAAAGCAGTTCTTC
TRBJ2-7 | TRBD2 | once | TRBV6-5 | CASSYSTSGAYEQYF | TGTGCCAGCAGTTACTCGACTAGCGGTGCCTACGAGCAGTACTTC
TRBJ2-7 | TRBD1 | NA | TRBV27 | CASSFTGALDEQYF | TGTGCCAGCAGTTTCACAGGGGCCCTGGACGAGCAGTACTTC
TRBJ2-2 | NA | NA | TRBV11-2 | CASSQPKVGELFF | TGTGCCAGCAGTCAACCTAAAGTCGGGGAGCTGTTTTTT
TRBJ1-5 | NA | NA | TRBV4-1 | CASSQEPRVGAASNQPQHF | TGCGCCAGCAGCCAAGAACCCCGAGTGGGGGCGGCGAGCAATCAGCCCCAGCATTTT
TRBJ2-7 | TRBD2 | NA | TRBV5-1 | CASSTYTTSGRYEQYF | TGCGCCAGCAGCACCTACACGACTAGCGGGAGATACGAGCAGTACTTC
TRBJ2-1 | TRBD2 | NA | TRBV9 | CASSASPVASGRHEQFF | TGTGCCAGCAGCGCCTCCCCCGTGGCTAGCGGGAGACATGAGCAGTTCTTC
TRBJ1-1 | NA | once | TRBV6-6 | CASRIEEGFTEAFF | TGTGCCAGCAGAATCGAGGAAGGTTTTACTGAAGCTTTCTTT
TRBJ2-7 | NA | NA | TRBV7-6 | CASSLDSGVVGEQYF | TGTGCCAGCAGCTTAGATTCAGGGGTGGTAGGCGAGCAGTACTTC
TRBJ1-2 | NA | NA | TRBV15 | CATSRDRTANYGYTF | TGTGCCACCAGCAGAGACCGGACAGCTAACTATGGCTACACCTTC
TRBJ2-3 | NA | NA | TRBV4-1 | CASSQDRRTDTQYF | TGCGCCAGCAGCCAAGATCGGCGGACAGATACGCAGTATTTT
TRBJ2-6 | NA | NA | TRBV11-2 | CASSLDFQVSGANVLTF | TGTGCCAGCAGCTTAGATTTTCAGGTCTCTGGGGCCAACGTCCTGACTTTC
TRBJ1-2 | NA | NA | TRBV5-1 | CASSLARGSNYGYTF | TGCGCCAGCAGCTTGGCGAGGGGGTCTAACTATGGCTACACCTTC
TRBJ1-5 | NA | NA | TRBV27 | CASSRERGNQPQHF | TGTGCCAGCAGTCGAGAACGGGGGAATCAGCCCCAGCATTTT
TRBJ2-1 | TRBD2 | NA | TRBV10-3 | CAISLAGVAYNEQFF | TGTGCCATATCATTAGCGGGAGTTGCCTACAATGAGCAGTTCTTC
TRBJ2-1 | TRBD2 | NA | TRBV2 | CASRGLAGSYNEQFF | TGTGCCAGCAGGGGACTAGCGGGCTCCTACAATGAGCAGTTCTTC
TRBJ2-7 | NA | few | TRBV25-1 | CASSGRTAYEQYF | TGTGCCAGCAGTGGCAGGACAGCCTACGAGCAGTACTTC
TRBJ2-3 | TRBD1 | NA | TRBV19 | CASSTGTGTSTDTQYF | TGTGCCAGTAGTACTGGGACAGGGACTAGCACAGATACGCAGTATTTT
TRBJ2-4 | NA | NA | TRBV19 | CASSIEGRAAKNIQYF | TGTGCCAGTAGTATAGAGGGCAGGGCGGCCAAAAACATTCAGTACTTC
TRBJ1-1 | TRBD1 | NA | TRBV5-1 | CASSSLGQGVPNTEAFF | TGCGCCAGCAGCTCCCTTGGACAGGGGGTCCCGAACACTGAAGCTTTCTTT
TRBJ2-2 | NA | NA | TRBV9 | CASSVASAGELFF | TGTGCCAGCAGCGTAGCTTCTGCCGGGGAGCTGTTTTTT
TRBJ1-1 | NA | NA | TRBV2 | CASRLRDMNTEAFF | TGTGCCAGCAGATTAAGGGACATGAACACTGAAGCTTTCTTT
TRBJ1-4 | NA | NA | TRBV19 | CASRDGGATNEKLFF | TGTGCCAGTAGAGATGGGGGGGCAACTAATGAAAAACTGTTTTTT
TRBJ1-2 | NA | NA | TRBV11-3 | CASSPKIKPQDRGGYTF | TGTGCCAGCAGCCCCAAGATAAAACCCCAGGACCGGGGAGGCTACACCTTC
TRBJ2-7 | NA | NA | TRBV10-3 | CAAATYEQYF | TGTGCCGCGGCGACCTACGAGCAGTACTTC
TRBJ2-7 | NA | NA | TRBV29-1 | CSAYSDSYEQYF | TGCAGCGCCTATAGCGATTCCTACGAGCAGTACTTC
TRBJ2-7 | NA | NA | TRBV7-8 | CASSLAGRGRAYEQYF | TGTGCCAGCAGCTTAGCAGGAAGGGGGAGGGCCTACGAGCAGTACTTC
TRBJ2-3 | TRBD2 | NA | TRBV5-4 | CASSSQAGEGDTQYF | TGTGCCAGCAGCTCGCAGGCGGGAGAGGGAGATACGCAGTATTTT